These 27 T cell receptor beta chains were sequenced from one sample in a study of T cells after yellow fever vaccination. TCRdb called the 5' RACE reads again in MiXCR, with one record for every CDR3 protein. Of 300,000 or so distinct CDR3 sequences in the sample, around 6.8% are singletons; the top ten hold 15% to 20%. The material was PBMCs, obtained roughly seven weeks after the first yellow fever vaccination. These receptors were taken from a man between 18 and 35 years old who received the YFV17D yellow fever vaccine.

In its sample, this clonotype was seen a few times. V and J are TRBV27 and TRBJ2-1; 10 bases are shared with TRBD2. Germline V gene data show CDR1 as MNHEY and CDR2 as SMNVEV (reference sequence). The V and J ends lost 5 bases and 5 bases, in that order; junction bases with no gene match: 9. The CDR3 extends over 16 amino acids. CDR3 coding DNA: TGTGCCAGCAGTCCCCTACGGAGCGGGGGGGACAATGAGCAGTTCTTC. Protein sequence: CASSPLRSGGDNEQFF.

V gene TRBV4-1 combines with J gene TRBJ2-6, with D possibly TRBD1 on 6 matching bases. The germline CDR1 and CDR2 sequences are MGHRA and YSYEKL. CDR3 size: 17 residues. V shed 3 bases and J shed 2 bases, with 14 bases lying between them. The CDR3 DNA follows: TGCGCCAGCAGCCATAGCACAGGGAAACCTGGGGCCAACGTCCTGACTTTC. This translates into CASSHSTGKPGANVLTF.

As to this clonotype: A read error may be the cause here, since a much bigger clone is one base away. V and J are TRBV5-1 and TRBJ2-7, with D maybe TRBD2 (5 bases). This CDR3 spans 15 amino acids. Germline V gives CDR1 SGHRS, CDR2 YFSETQ. The CDR3 DNA sequence: TGCGCCAGCGGCTTAAGCCCGGGCCCGGGATACGAGCAGTACTTC. Translation: CASGLSPGPGYEQYF.

This clonotype was detected a few times. The chain is built from TRBV20-1 and TRBJ2-1; D is possibly TRBD2 (5 bases). CDR3 length: 10 residues. Germline loops: CDR1 DFQATT, CDR2 SNEGSKA (reference sequence). The CDR3 nucleotides read TGCAGAGGAGGAGCAAACGAGCAGTTCTTC. It translates to CRGGANEQFF.

This clonotype was observed many times. The J gene is TRBJ2-2, the V gene TRBV20-1; 9 bases are shared with TRBD1. The CDR3 loop spans 16 amino acids. V gave up 6 bases and J gave up 4 bases; unmatched junction bases: 12. Germline CDR1 DFQATT, CDR2 SNEGSKA (reference sequence). The CDR3 region has the DNA TGCAGTGCCCCCAAGCCCGGGACAGGGCTCACCGGGGAGCTGTTTTTT. Amino acids: CSAPKPGTGLTGELFF.

This clonotype was found many times. The chain combines TRBV7-2 with TRBJ2-3; 9 bases are a match to TRBD2. This CDR3 comprises 16 residues. The germline CDR1 and CDR2 sequences are SGHTA and FQGNSA. V gave up 5 bases and J gave up 5 bases; unmatched junction bases: 11. The CDR3 DNA reads TGTGCCAGCAGCCCCACGGCGGGGGGGCCGGTAGATACGCAGTATTTT. Translation gives CASSPTAGGPVDTQYF. The variable domain in full, with the rest retrieved from reference TRBV7-2 and TRBJ2-3, is GAGVSQSPSNKVTEKGKDVELRCDPISGHTALYWYRQSLGQGLEFLIYFQGNSAPDKSGLPSDRFSAERTGGSVSTLTIQRTQQEDSAVYLCASSPTAGGPVDTQYFGPGTRLTVL.

This clonotype was seen ten or more times. This rearrangement joins TRBV4-1 to TRBJ2-1; D gene unclear. Germline lookup yields CDR1 MGHRA and CDR2 YSYEKL. Trimming stripped 0 bases from V and 2 bases from J, with 5 bases between. The CDR3 runs to 14 residues. In DNA form, the CDR3 reads TGCGCCAGCAGCCAAGAGGGCACCTACAATGAGCAGTTCTTC. Translation gives CASSQEGTYNEQFF.

This clonotype was observed a few times. The rearrangement uses TRBV5-1 and TRBJ2-2, with TRBD1 matching over 9 bases. This CDR3 is built from 14 residues. Germline trimming cut 3 bases from V and 5 bases from J; bases unmatched to any gene: 2. The germline V gene has CDR1 SGHRS and CDR2 YFSETQ. This chain's CDR3 is CASSWGQGTGELFF. In nucleotides, the CDR3 is TGCGCCAGCAGCTGGGGACAGGGTACCGGGGAGCTGTTTTTT.

This clonotype was counted between two and nine times. This chain joins TRBV29-1 and TRBJ2-1; D might be TRBD1 or TRBD2, each matching 5 bases. This CDR3 comprises 13 residues. Germline CDR1 SQVTM, CDR2 ANQGSEA. The V and J ends lost 7 bases and 6 bases respectively, with 16 bases between them. The CDR3: CSERDLLGNEQFF. The DNA for the CDR3 is TGCAGCGAAAGGGACCTCCTGGGCAATGAGCAGTTCTTC.

This clonotype has more than one count but fewer than ten. The V and J genes are TRBV7-2 and TRBJ2-1, with 15 positions matching TRBD2. The J segment lost 4 bases and the V segment lost 5 bases, leaving 3 bases of the junction unmatched. The CDR3 runs to 16 residues. The germline CDR1 and CDR2 sequences are SGHTA and FQGNSA. The CDR3 is CASSTGLAGGYNEQFF. CDR3 DNA sequence: TGTGCCAGCAGCACGGGACTAGCGGGGGGTTACAATGAGCAGTTCTTC.

This clonotype appeared a few times. The chain joins TRBV5-1 to TRBJ1-6; TRBD1 might be the D (6 bases). Trimming took off 0 bases at V and 10 bases at J, with 11 bases between the two ends. The CDR3 is 14 residues long. The germline gives CDR1 SGHRS, CDR2 YFSETQ. The CDR3 is CASSLGDKGSPLHF. In nucleotides, the CDR3 is TGCGCCAGCAGCTTGGGGGACAAGGGGTCACCCCTCCACTTT.

The gene calls are TRBV11-3 and TRBJ2-5; D could derive from TRBD1 or TRBD2 (5 bases each). Germline CDR1 SGHNT, CDR2 YENEEA. V was clipped by 4 bases and J by 4 bases, with 13 bases between them. The length of the CDR3 is 14 residues. This CDR3 reads CASSSRDLRETQYF. CDR3 DNA sequence: TGTGCCAGCAGCTCTCGGGACCTTAGAGAGACCCAGTACTTC.

The chain couples TRBV5-1 to TRBJ2-2; weak D call: TRBD2 (6 bases). CDR1 SGHRS and CDR2 YFSETQ come from the germline V gene. V lost 9 bases and J lost 0, with 12 bases in between. This CDR3 has 14 amino acids. Here the CDR3 reads CATWGEANTGELFF. CDR3 nucleotides: TGCGCCACCTGGGGGGAGGCGAACACCGGGGAGCTGTTTTTT.

The chain joins TRBV5-1 to TRBJ2-5, with D possibly being TRBD2 (5 bases). The germline V gene encodes CDR1 SGHRS and CDR2 YFSETQ. This CDR3 is 14 amino acids long. With 1 base removed from V and 2 bases from J, the gap between germline ends came to 9 bases. This chain's CDR3 is CASSLLLVQETQYF. CDR3 DNA: TGCGCCAGCAGCTTGTTACTAGTTCAAGAGACCCAGTACTTC.

J is TRBJ2-1 and V is TRBV7-2, with a possible D match to TRBD2 (5 bases). V lost 0 bases and J lost 7, with 10 bases in between. There are 14 residues in the CDR3. CDR1 is SGHTA and CDR2 is FQGNSA in the germline V gene. CDR3 nucleotide sequence: TGTGCCAGCAGCTTAGCCGCTAGCACGAATGAGCAGTTCTTC. The encoded protein is CASSLAASTNEQFF.

This clonotype was recorded at least ten times. This sequence joins TRBV30 and TRBJ2-1, with D possibly being TRBD1 (6 bases). Trimming left V 2 bases short and J 10 bases short, with 18 bases between. Germline V gene sequence: CDR1 GTSNPN, CDR2 SVGIG (reference sequence). The CDR3 contains 14 residues. The CDR3 loop is CAWSTRKGVWEQFF. The DNA of the CDR3 is TGTGCCTGGAGTACCAGGAAGGGGGTTTGGGAGCAGTTCTTC. The full variable domain, completed using reference TRBV30 and TRBJ2-1, is SQTIHQWPATLVQPVGSPLSLECTVEGTSNPNLYWYRQAAGRGLQLLFYSVGIGQISSEVPQNLSASRPQDRQFILSSKKLLLSDSGFYLCAWSTRKGVWEQFFGPGTRLTVL.

This chain joins TRBV19 and TRBJ2-3; a weak D match, TRBD2 (7 bases). Trimming removed 5 bases from V and 4 bases from J, with 16 bases in between. Germline V gene sequence: CDR1 LNHDA, CDR2 SQIVND (reference sequence). The CDR3 extends over 15 amino acids. The DNA for the CDR3 is TGTGCCAGTAGTCTGGGGGGGCTTTTATCAGATACGCAGTATTTT. Encoded protein: CASSLGGLLSDTQYF.

This rearrangement joins TRBV29-1 to TRBJ1-2, with D unresolved. CDR1 SQVTM and CDR2 ANQGSEA come from the germline V gene. Trimming left V 4 bases short and J 4 bases short, with 10 bases between. The CDR3 spans 12 residues. This chain's CDR3 is CSVAARPYGYTF. The DNA of the CDR3 is TGCAGCGTTGCCGCCAGACCCTATGGCTACACCTTC.

The V and J genes are TRBV12-3 or TRBV12-4 and TRBJ1-5, with D perhaps matching TRBD1 (6 bases). V was clipped by 2 bases and J by 3 bases, with 14 bases between them. CDR3 length: 16 amino acids. CDR3 loop: CASSLKAGDPNQPQHF. DNA of the CDR3: TGTGCCAGCAGTTTAAAGGCAGGGGATCCCAATCAGCCCCAGCATTTT.

DNA for the CDR3: TGCAGCGTTGCGGGACAGGTCGTCGGGGAGCTGTTTTTT. This gives the protein CSVAGQVVGELFF. This chain joins TRBV29-1 and TRBJ2-2; 8 bases fit TRBD1. CDR3 size: 13 residues. Germline assignment: CDR1 SQVTM and CDR2 ANQGSEA. Unmatched junction bases numbered 5, after V lost 4 bases and J lost 7 bases.

J is TRBJ2-7 and V is TRBV11-2; a weak D match, TRBD2 (5 bases). V was trimmed by 1 base and J by 6 bases, leaving 10 bases between them. Per the germline V gene, CDR1 is SGHAT and CDR2 is FQNNGV. The CDR3 length is 13 residues. The CDR3 DNA sequence: TGTGCCAGCAGCTTAGGCCGGGCGGGCGAGCAGTACGTC. It encodes CASSLGRAGEQYV.

This clonotype showed up many times. The chain carries TRBV5-1 and TRBJ2-7, with TRBD1 identical over 10 bases. V was clipped by 0 bases and J by 2 bases; unmatched bases: 8. This CDR3 comprises 17 residues. Germline V gives CDR1 SGHRS, CDR2 YFSETQ. This CDR3 reads CASSLASTGTGAYEQYF. The DNA for the CDR3 is TGCGCCAGCAGCTTGGCCTCAACCGGGACAGGGGCCTACGAGCAGTACTTC.

The chain combines TRBV5-1 with TRBJ2-2; D ambiguous. CDR3 length: 15 amino acids. V lost 0 bases to trimming and J lost 4 bases, with 10 bases between them. CDR1 and CDR2 from the germline V gene are SGHRS and YFSETQ. In DNA, the CDR3 is TGCGCCAGCAGCTTGGAGGGCATCGGCACCGGGGAGCTGTTTTTT. Amino acids: CASSLEGIGTGELFF.

This clonotype has more than one count but fewer than ten. The gene calls are TRBV24-1 and TRBJ2-5; 9 bases align to TRBD1. The CDR3 is 15 amino acids. J lost 5 bases, V lost 6 bases, and 9 bases had no gene match. Germline V gives CDR1 KGHDR, CDR2 SFDVKD. The CDR3 loop reads CATSRGQGRGETQYF. The CDR3 coding sequence is TGTGCCACCAGTAGGGGACAGGGCCGAGGGGAGACCCAGTACTTC.

The chain couples TRBV5-1 to TRBJ1-1, with a possible D match to TRBD1 (6 bases). CDR1 is SGHRS and CDR2 is YFSETQ in the germline V gene. The V end lost 3 bases, the J end lost 4 bases, and 10 bases lay between the germline ends. The CDR3 consists of 13 residues. DNA for the CDR3: TGCGCCAGCAGCTCGGGGGGCGGCACTGAAGCTTTCTTT. It specifies CASSSGGGTEAFF.

This clonotype was detected ten times or more. V is TRBV7-6 and J is TRBJ1-3, with a tentative D call TRBD1 (5 bases). The CDR3 length is 15 residues. V lost 4 bases, J lost 2 bases, and 12 bases lay in between. The germline V gene encodes CDR1 SGHVS and CDR2 FNYEAQ. CDR3 protein: CASSSPGATGNTIYF. The CDR3 region has the DNA TGTGCCAGCAGCTCCCCTGGGGCGACTGGAAACACCATATATTTT.

This clonotype has only one observation. An end of the junction does not agree with germline; a read error may underlie this. The chain is built from TRBV12-3 or TRBV12-4 and TRBJ1-2; 9 bases map to TRBD1. The CDR3 is 16 amino acids. The CDR3: CAGSPWTGVANYGYTF. Here the CDR3 DNA reads TGTGCCGGCAGTCCATGGACAGGGGTAGCTAACTATGGCTACACCTTC.